Here is one TCR beta chain with its context. The source of the sample is a study of blood T cell repertoires in COVID-19. Germline loops: CDR1 SQVTM, CDR2 ANQGSEA. The CDR3 has 12 residues. V was cut by 4 bases and J by 5 bases, with 11 bases left in between. The repertoire was sequenced with immunoSEQ multiplex PCR; TCRdb's copy has only in-frame clones and lacks some. The sample consists of approximately 97,000 clones, roughly nine tenths of them appearing once. The chain links TRBV29-1 to TRBJ1-2; D not resolved. The origin of this receptor is a man between 45 and 60 years old with active COVID-19. The sample taken for sequencing was peripheral blood. In nucleotides, the CDR3 is TGCAGCGTTGTGGAAGGAGAATATGGCTACACCTTC. Protein: CSVVEGEYGYTF.